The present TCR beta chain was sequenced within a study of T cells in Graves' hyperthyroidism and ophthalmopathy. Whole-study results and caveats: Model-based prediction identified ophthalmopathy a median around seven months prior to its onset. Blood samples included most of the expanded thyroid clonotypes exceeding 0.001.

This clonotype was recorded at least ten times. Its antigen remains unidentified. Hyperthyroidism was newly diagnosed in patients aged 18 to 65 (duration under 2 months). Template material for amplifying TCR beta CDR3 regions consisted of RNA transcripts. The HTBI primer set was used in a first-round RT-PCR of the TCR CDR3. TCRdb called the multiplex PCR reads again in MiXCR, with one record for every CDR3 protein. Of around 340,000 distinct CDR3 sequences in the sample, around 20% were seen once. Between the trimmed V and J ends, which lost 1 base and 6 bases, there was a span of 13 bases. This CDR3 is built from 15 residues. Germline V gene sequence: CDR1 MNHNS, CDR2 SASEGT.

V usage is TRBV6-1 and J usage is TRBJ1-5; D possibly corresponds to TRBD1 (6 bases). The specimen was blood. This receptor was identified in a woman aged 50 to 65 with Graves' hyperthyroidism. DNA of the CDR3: TGTGCCAGCAGTGAAGGGGGGGGGGCCCCTCAGCCCCAGCATTTT. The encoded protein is CASSEGGGAPQPQHF.